This T cell receptor beta chain stems from a study of CD8 T cells in ankylosing spondylitis. Findings and caveats of the study: The study looked at matched synovial fluid samples from ankylosing spondylitis patients. Disease-linked clones were reported to be significantly enriched there. A subset of motif variants has previously been described in the synovial fluid and blood of reactive arthritis. Ankylosing spondylitis blood appeared to carry a characteristic TCR beta motif of roughly 8 highly homologous variants.

CDR3 length: 16 residues. Between the trimmed V and J ends, which lost 5 bases and 0 bases, there was a span of 17 bases. In germline, CDR1 is SGHAT, CDR2 FQNNGV. TCRdb reanalysed the 5' RACE reads using MiXCR and keeps one entry per CDR3 protein. The sample gives some 120,000 distinct CDR3 sequences, roughly 15% of which show up once; 2.5% to 3.5% is in the top ten. This clonotype was found a few times. Its cognate antigen is unknown. V gene TRBV11-2 combines with J gene TRBJ2-7; D is unclear. The clonotype originates from a female donor with ankylosing spondylitis or in good health (not recorded which). The specimen was blood, either unsorted or a sorted T cell fraction (not recorded which). CDR3 region: CASSPPYEASSYEQYF. The CDR3 DNA sequence: TGTGCCAGCAGCCCCCCCTACGAGGCGAGCTCCTACGAGCAGTACTTC.